This passage covers 8 T cell receptor beta chains from one sample sequenced in a study of blood T cell repertoires in COVID-19. TCRdb's copy holds only in-frame clones and misses some; the assay was immunoSEQ multiplex PCR. The data show roughly 15,000 clones, over 70% seen once. What was sequenced was peripheral blood. The origin of the receptors is a human donor in a cohort sampled during active COVID-19.

CDR3 sequence reads: CASSLSGRARNSNQPQHF. The CDR3 coding sequence is TGTGCCAGCAGTTTATCAGGGAGGGCCCGAAATTCCAATCAGCCCCAGCATTTT. The rearrangement uses TRBV27 and TRBJ1-5; D not resolved. CDR1 and CDR2 (germline): MNHEY, SMNVEV (reference sequence). There are 18 residues in the CDR3. V lost 0 bases and J 3 bases, leaving 18 bases between the germline ends.

This clone occurred a few times. This chain connects TRBV6-1 to TRBJ2-7, with D possibly being TRBD1 (5 bases). The V end was cut by 1 base, the J end by 2 bases, with 12 bases between. This CDR3 is 15 amino acids long. Germline V gene sequence: CDR1 MNHNS, CDR2 SASEGT. The CDR3 is CASSEEGVGAYEQYF. CDR3 sequence (DNA): TGTGCCAGCAGTGAAGAAGGGGTTGGGGCCTACGAGCAGTACTTC.

V and J are TRBV19 and TRBJ2-7; weak D call: TRBD2 (6 bases). Deletions cut 3 bases from V and 2 bases from J, with 11 bases between. The germline gives CDR1 LNHDA, CDR2 SQIVND (reference sequence). The CDR3 runs 14 residues. In DNA form, the CDR3 reads TGTGCCAGTAGTATCGGTAGCGGACCCTACGAGCAGTACTTC. Amino acid sequence: CASSIGSGPYEQYF.

The chain links TRBV7-9 to TRBJ2-1; TRBD2 might be the D (5 bases). V dropped 1 base and J dropped 6 bases, with 10 bases sitting between them. CDR3 length: 14 residues. Germline V gene data show CDR1 as SEHNR and CDR2 as FQNEAQ (reference sequence). The CDR3 nucleotides read TGTGCCAGCAGCTTAGTGGACGGGATCAATGAGCAGTTCTTC. This translates into CASSLVDGINEQFF. Drawing the rest from reference TRBV7-9 and TRBJ2-1, the complete variable domain is DTGVSQNPRHKITKRGQNVTFRCDPISEHNRLYWYRQTLGQGPEFLTYFQNEAQLEKSRLLSDRFSAERPKGSFSTLEIQRTEQGDSAMYLCASSLVDGINEQFFGPGTRLTVL.

The rearrangement links TRBV5-6 to TRBJ2-7; weak D call: TRBD2 (6 bases). Germline values: CDR1 SGHDT, CDR2 YYEEEE. Trimming took off 2 bases at V and 6 bases at J, with 12 bases between the two ends. The CDR3 has 13 residues. The CDR3: CASSFGGSSEQYF. The DNA of the CDR3 is TGTGCCAGCAGCTTCGGGGGATCCAGCGAGCAGTACTTC. Combining the CDR3 with reference TRBV5-6 and TRBJ2-7 gives the whole variable domain DAGVTQSPTHLIKTRGQQVTLRCSPKSGHDTVSWYQQALGQGPQFIFQYYEEEERQRGNFPDRFSGHQFPNYSSELNVNALLLGDSALYLCASSFGGSSEQYFGPGTRLTVT.

The chain uses TRBV11-2 and TRBJ1-2; 9 bases fit TRBD1. J lost 9 bases, V lost 6 bases, and 11 bases had no gene match. Germline V lookup: CDR1 SGHAT, CDR2 FQNNGV. The CDR3 is 14 amino acids. The CDR3 loop is CASRPGQGSFRYTF. CDR3 in DNA: TGTGCCAGCAGGCCGGGACAGGGATCTTTCCGCTACACCTTC. Full variable domain (rest looked up from reference TRBV11-2 and TRBJ1-2): EAGVAQSPRYKIIEKRQSVAFWCNPISGHATLYWYQQILGQGPKLLIQFQNNGVVDDSQLPKDRFSAERLKGVDSTLKIQPAKLEDSAVYLCASRPGQGSFRYTFGSGTRLTVV.

The chain couples TRBV6-6 to TRBJ2-1; 8 bases line up with TRBD1. The CDR3 has 15 residues. Germline lookup yields CDR1 MNHNY and CDR2 SVGAGI (reference sequence). The V segment lost 2 bases and the J segment 8 bases; nucleotides outside the gene matches: 8. The CDR3 reads CASSYRGRGLHEQFF. For the CDR3, the DNA is TGTGCCAGCAGTTACAGAGGCAGGGGGCTCCATGAGCAGTTCTTC.

V usage is TRBV27 and J usage is TRBJ2-7; 11 positions agree with TRBD1. The CDR3 runs to 20 residues. Germline V gene lookup returns CDR1 MNHEY and CDR2 SMNVEV (reference sequence). Trimming cost V 3 bases and J 1 base; bases outside gene matches: 17. CDR3 nucleotide sequence: TGTGCCAGCAGTTTGCGTACCGGGACAGGGGGTGGCCTAGCGTCCTACGAGCAGTACTTC. This gives the protein CASSLRTGTGGGLASYEQYF.